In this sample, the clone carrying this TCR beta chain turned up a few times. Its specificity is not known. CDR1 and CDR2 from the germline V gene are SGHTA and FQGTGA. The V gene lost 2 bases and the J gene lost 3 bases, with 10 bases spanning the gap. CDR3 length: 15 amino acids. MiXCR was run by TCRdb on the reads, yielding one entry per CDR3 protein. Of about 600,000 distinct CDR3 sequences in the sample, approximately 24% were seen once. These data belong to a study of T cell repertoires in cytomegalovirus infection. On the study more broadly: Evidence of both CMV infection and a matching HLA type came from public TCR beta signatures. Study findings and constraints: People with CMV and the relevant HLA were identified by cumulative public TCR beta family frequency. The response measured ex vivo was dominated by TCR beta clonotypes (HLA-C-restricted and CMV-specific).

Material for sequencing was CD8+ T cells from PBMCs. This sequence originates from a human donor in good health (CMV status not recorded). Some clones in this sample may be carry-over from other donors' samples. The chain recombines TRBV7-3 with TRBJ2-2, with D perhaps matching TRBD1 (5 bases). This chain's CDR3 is CASSLADTYTGELFF. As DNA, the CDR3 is TGTGCCAGCAGCTTAGCGGACACCTACACCGGGGAGCTGTTTTTT.